This TCR beta chain derives from a study of beta chain features in type 1 diabetes. The germline CDR1 and CDR2 sequences are SGHRS and YFSETQ. The CDR3 is made up of 11 amino acids. Trimming at V came to 10 bases and at J to 4 bases, leaving 2 bases not matched to a gene. All of the isolated RNA was reverse transcribed, so expressed TCRB transcripts were sequenced. Roughly 3.57 million reads on average were seen across naive, central memory and regulatory T cell samples. The method was immunoSEQ multiplex PCR; TCRdb's version includes in-frame clones alone and lacks a portion of them. The table has 400,000 to 600,000 clones, approximately 28% seen once.

Source material: naive CD4+ T cells from blood. The rearrangement uses TRBV5-1 and TRBJ2-1; TRBD2 agrees at 7 bases. This receptor was obtained from a man aged 18 to 30 in good health. The CDR3 bases are TGCGCCTCGCGGGAGTACAATGAGCAGTTCTTC. Its translation is CASREYNEQFF.